This TCR beta chain originates from a study of blood T cell repertoires in COVID-19. Study-level information: The cDNA or gDNA used as material had been derived from T cells, B-cell-depleted T cells, or PBMCs.

Study members were between roughly 18 and 89 years old and lived in 20 to 30 US regions. Cohort 3 donors were reported recovered after two negative PCRs, clearance, or symptom resolution. Germline-derived CDR1 and CDR2 are LNHDA and SQIVND (reference sequence). V was pared by 6 bases and J by 3 bases, with 6 bases of the junction left unmatched. CDR3 length equals 15 residues. TCRdb's table, derived via immunoSEQ multiplex PCR, lists solely in-frame clones and lacks some. The sample carries around 300,000 clones, 75% to 90% recorded once. Sequences were obtained from PBMCs or T cells enriched from blood (not recorded which). The TCR was taken from a woman in her forties who had recovered from COVID-19. The chain carries TRBV19 and TRBJ2-1; 9 bases line up with TRBD2. The CDR3 nucleotides are TGTGCCAGTAGATCCGGGACTAGCAACTACAATGAGCAGTTCTTC. Its protein product is CASRSGTSNYNEQFF.